This paragraph covers one T cell receptor (beta chain) sequence. Its antigen remains undetermined. Per-base quality was not reported, and no clone a single base away is much larger than it. The data are from a study of T cell responses to AZD1222 COVID-19 vaccine (dated by TCRdb to about 2021). For context, the study as a whole: AZD1222 recipients with second doses at about 4 weeks or about 12 weeks were pooled, because spike-specific TCR depth and breadth did not differ between schedules. TCR sequencing was performed for about 250 trial participants, of whom roughly 200 were given two doses of AZD1222 and approximately 25 were given two doses of MenACWY control vaccine. Trial participants were enrolled by age into subgroups of 18-55, 56-69 and 70-plus years, and around 140, 26 and 57 TCR-sequenced participants, respectively, were included in these subgroups.

The CDR3 regions of human TCRbeta chains were analyzed by immunosequencing. In the source study's methods: Repertoire TCRs were matched against a reference library of SARS-CoV-2-specific TCRs generated with the MIRA antigen-specificity platform. Breadth meant the fraction of unique TCRs that were SARS-CoV-2-associated, whereas depth meant the fraction of total T cells that were SARS-CoV-2-associated. Using the MIRA data, each spike-specific TCR was assigned both to the spike region to which the TCR was reactive and to a CD4 or CD8 class. Log10-transformed breadth and depth values were compared by one-way ANOVA with Sidak's multiple comparisons tests. TCRdb took over this immuneACCESS table, retaining in-frame rearrangements with V and J assigned. Such tables are incomplete; in checked studies, under half of the missing clones stem from an unresolved V gene, and the remainder is unexplained. That table is the source of V, J and clone size, and D and trimming were worked out from the DNA. This sample lists around 160,000 clones; about nine tenths were detected once. The ten largest clones add up to 5.1% of the sample.

This specimen's time point label, per the study, means: baseline before first vaccination. The vaccinee samples were drawn from two UK trials, COV001 and COV002, one of which was a single-blind randomized controlled phase 2/3 trial testing AZD1222 (ChAdOx1 nCoV-19) in healthy adults. For TCRbeta chain sequencing, PBMC samples were collected from trial participants at day 0 and at day 28 after the second dose. Based on the germline V gene, the CDR1 and CDR2 sequences are LGHNA and YSLEER. Trimming removed 0 bases from V and 4 bases from J, leaving 9 bases between the germline ends. Inclusive of the bounding cysteine and phenylalanine, the CDR3 is 14 residues long. The retained sequence is limited to the CDR3, 42 bases, with the frame set at the first base. Beyond this particular receptor, the publication reports: Vaccine-associated CD4 TCRs spanned the whole spike protein, with dominant responses in regions 160-218 and 743-854. Only six AZD1222 recipients were SARS-CoV-2 seropositive at baseline, limiting conclusions about previously exposed vaccinees. The 56-69-year group was small, and its depth increase did not reach significance, likely because of low power. Epitopes outside the regions mutated in the B.1.351 and B.1.1.7 variants were reportedly recognized by nearly half of the unique spike-specific TCRs. Participants were mostly white British, with more females than males. The authors suggested clonal diversity may have been underestimated. No day 14 peak-response samples were available, so repertoires were characterized only after the peak T cell response. After two AZD1222 doses, both the breadth and the depth of spike-specific TCRs were significantly higher than at day 0 and than in MenACWY recipients.

This specimen was peripheral blood, taken on day 0 of AZD1222 vaccination. The receptor comes from an adult in good health. The chain is encoded by TRBV4-3 joined to TRBJ1-2; the D segment could be TRBD1, given 5 matching bases. Here is the DNA: TGCGCCAGCAGCCAAGATTTACAGGTCTATGGCTACACCTTC. It encodes CASSQDLQVYGYTF.